This is a list of T cell receptor beta chains from one sample in a study of blood T cell repertoires in COVID-19. Repertoires were generated with immunoSEQ multiplex PCR, while TCRdb's copy carries only in-frame clones and drops some. The sample records 300,000 to 350,000 clones, about 90% being singletons. Sequenced sample: PBMCs or T cells enriched from blood (not recorded which). The source of these receptors is a woman in her thirties who had been exposed to COVID-19. CDR3s include the opening cysteine and the closing phenylalanine or tryptophan. The D gene is left open where the match is weak. Expanded clones get a size class; other rows say once, few or many, or leave the size out.

D gene: TRBD1
V gene: TRBV3-1/TRBV3-2
J gene: TRBJ1-1
clone size: -
CDR3 protein: CASSWTGVKGTEAFF
CDR3 DNA: TGTGCCAGCAGCTGGACAGGGGTTAAGGGGACTGAAGCTTTCTTT

D gene: -
V gene: TRBV5-1
J gene: TRBJ2-2
clone size: -
CDR3 protein: CASSFFTRENTGELFF
CDR3 DNA: TGCGCCAGCAGCTTTTTTACGAGGGAGAACACCGGGGAGCTGTTTTTT

D gene: TRBD2
V gene: TRBV30
J gene: TRBJ2-3
clone size: -
CDR3 protein: CAWSGGRAGTDTQYF
CDR3 DNA: TGTGCCTGGAGCGGCGGGAGGGCCGGGACAGATACGCAGTATTTT

D gene: TRBD1
V gene: TRBV3-1/TRBV3-2
J gene: TRBJ1-5
clone size: few
CDR3 protein: CASSLQTGADQPQHF
CDR3 DNA: TGTGCCAGCAGCCTCCAGACAGGGGCGGATCAGCCCCAGCATTTT

D gene: TRBD2
V gene: TRBV30
J gene: TRBJ2-1
clone size: once
CDR3 protein: CAWLRAGGPVEQFF
CDR3 DNA: TGTGCCTGGCTTCGAGCGGGAGGGCCGGTTGAGCAGTTCTTC

D gene: TRBD1
V gene: TRBV6-6
J gene: TRBJ2-1
clone size: -
CDR3 protein: CASSYLYRRESTGTGSSSYNEQFF
CDR3 DNA: TGTGCCAGCAGCTACCTATACCGACGGGAAAGCACCGGGACAGGGTCATCCTCCTACAATGAGCAGTTCTTC

D gene: -
V gene: TRBV6-5
J gene: TRBJ2-7
clone size: -
CDR3 protein: CASSLQRYEQYF
CDR3 DNA: TGTGCCAGCAGCCTACAGAGATACGAGCAGTACTTC

D gene: TRBD2
V gene: TRBV29-1
J gene: TRBJ2-7
clone size: once
CDR3 protein: CSVASPPRLAEASYEQYF
CDR3 DNA: TGCAGCGTTGCCTCCCCGCCTCGGCTAGCGGAGGCTTCCTACGAGCAGTACTTC

D gene: TRBD1
V gene: TRBV30
J gene: TRBJ1-2
clone size: -
CDR3 protein: CAWSVQGANYGYTF
CDR3 DNA: TGTGCCTGGAGTGTACAGGGGGCAAACTATGGCTACACCTTC

D gene: TRBD1
V gene: TRBV9
J gene: TRBJ1-1
clone size: -
CDR3 protein: CASSVGTGGAGGAFF
CDR3 DNA: TGTGCCAGCAGCGTTGGGACAGGGGGCGCCGGGGGAGCTTTCTTT

D gene: TRBD1
V gene: TRBV7-3
J gene: TRBJ2-5
clone size: once
CDR3 protein: CASSSGQTGETQYF
CDR3 DNA: TGTGCCAGCAGCTCGGGACAGACCGGAGAGACCCAGTACTTC

D gene: TRBD1
V gene: TRBV5-1
J gene: TRBJ1-1
clone size: -
CDR3 protein: CASSTVGRGLENTEAFF
CDR3 DNA: TGCGCCAGCAGCACGGTGGGTAGGGGGCTTGAGAACACTGAAGCTTTCTTT

D gene: TRBD1
V gene: TRBV7-2
J gene: TRBJ1-1
clone size: -
CDR3 protein: CASSYGQGSTEAFF
CDR3 DNA: TGTGCCAGCAGCTATGGACAGGGTTCCACTGAAGCTTTCTTT

D gene: -
V gene: TRBV9
J gene: TRBJ2-7
clone size: -
CDR3 protein: CASSVDRSSYEQYF
CDR3 DNA: TGTGCCAGCAGCGTAGATAGAAGCTCCTACGAGCAGTACTTC

D gene: TRBD2
V gene: TRBV7-3
J gene: TRBJ2-1
clone size: -
CDR3 protein: CASSSGLAIYNEQFF
CDR3 DNA: TGTGCCAGCAGCTCGGGACTAGCGATCTACAATGAGCAGTTCTTC

D gene: -
V gene: TRBV5-1
J gene: TRBJ1-4
clone size: -
CDR3 protein: CASSLTEFLNEKLFF
CDR3 DNA: TGCGCCAGCAGCTTGACAGAGTTTCTGAATGAAAAACTGTTTTTT

D gene: -
V gene: TRBV5-4
J gene: TRBJ2-5
clone size: -
CDR3 protein: CASSLAGLTQETQYF
CDR3 DNA: TGTGCCAGCAGCTTGGCGGGACTCACGCAAGAGACCCAGTACTTC

D gene: TRBD1
V gene: TRBV19
J gene: TRBJ1-6
clone size: -
CDR3 protein: CASSLGTGGDSPLHF
CDR3 DNA: TGTGCCAGTAGTTTGGGGACAGGGGGCGATTCACCCCTCCACTTT

D gene: -
V gene: TRBV7-9
J gene: TRBJ2-7
clone size: -
CDR3 protein: CASSPEGGGSEQYF
CDR3 DNA: TGTGCCAGCAGCCCCGAGGGGGGGGGAAGCGAGCAGTACTTC

D gene: TRBD1
V gene: TRBV11-1
J gene: TRBJ1-2
clone size: few
CDR3 protein: CASRPTGINYGYTF
CDR3 DNA: TGTGCCAGCAGGCCGACAGGGATCAACTATGGCTACACCTTC

D gene: -
V gene: TRBV21-1
J gene: TRBJ1-1
clone size: -
CDR3 protein: CASTPLEATENTEAFF
CDR3 DNA: TGTGCCAGCACCCCCTTAGAGGCCACGGAGAACACTGAAGCTTTCTTT

D gene: -
V gene: TRBV7-2
J gene: TRBJ1-2
clone size: -
CDR3 protein: CASSLVGFSNYGYTF
CDR3 DNA: TGTGCCAGCAGCTTAGTCGGGTTTTCTAACTATGGCTACACCTTC

D gene: -
V gene: TRBV30
J gene: TRBJ1-6
clone size: -
CDR3 protein: CAWSLDDRQGHSPLHF
CDR3 DNA: TGTGCCTGGAGCCTCGATGATCGGCAGGGACACTCACCCCTCCACTTT

D gene: TRBD1
V gene: TRBV5-4
J gene: TRBJ1-2
clone size: -
CDR3 protein: CASSTDRGQYGYTF
CDR3 DNA: TGTGCCAGCAGTACCGACAGGGGTCAATATGGCTACACCTTC

D gene: -
V gene: TRBV28
J gene: TRBJ2-7
clone size: -
CDR3 protein: CASSSPFGTGNYEQYF
CDR3 DNA: TGTGCCAGCAGTTCCCCCTTTGGTACAGGGAACTACGAGCAGTACTTC

D gene: -
V gene: TRBV19
J gene: TRBJ1-6
clone size: -
CDR3 protein: CASNAARSSYNSPLHF
CDR3 DNA: TGTGCCAGTAATGCCGCGAGAAGCTCCTATAATTCACCCCTCCACTTT

D gene: -
V gene: TRBV6-2/TRBV6-3
J gene: TRBJ2-7
clone size: -
CDR3 protein: CASSSRLGGVSYEQYF
CDR3 DNA: TGTGCCAGCAGTTCCCGGTTAGGGGGAGTTTCCTACGAGCAGTACTTC

D gene: -
V gene: TRBV28
J gene: TRBJ2-5
clone size: -
CDR3 protein: CASSSDWETQYF
CDR3 DNA: TGTGCCAGCAGTTCCGACTGGGAGACCCAGTACTTC

D gene: TRBD1
V gene: TRBV19
J gene: TRBJ1-5
clone size: -
CDR3 protein: CASTPSGTGDSSSNQPQHF
CDR3 DNA: TGTGCCAGTACTCCCTCCGGGACAGGGGATTCCTCTAGCAATCAGCCCCAGCATTTT

D gene: TRBD1
V gene: TRBV19
J gene: TRBJ1-5
clone size: -
CDR3 protein: CASNPRTGYSNQPQHF
CDR3 DNA: TGTGCCAGTAACCCACGGACAGGCTATAGCAATCAGCCCCAGCATTTT

D gene: TRBD2
V gene: TRBV11-2
J gene: TRBJ2-7
clone size: -
CDR3 protein: CASSLEGEGIYEQYF
CDR3 DNA: TGTGCCAGCAGCTTAGAGGGGGAGGGAATCTACGAGCAGTACTTC

D gene: -
V gene: TRBV27
J gene: TRBJ2-5
clone size: -
CDR3 protein: CASSPWQYQETQYF
CDR3 DNA: TGTGCCAGCAGTCCTTGGCAGTACCAAGAGACCCAGTACTTC

D gene: -
V gene: TRBV25-1
J gene: TRBJ1-1
clone size: -
CDR3 protein: CASSRREFGTEAFF
CDR3 DNA: TGTGCCAGCAGTAGACGGGAGTTCGGCACTGAAGCTTTCTTT

D gene: TRBD1
V gene: TRBV11-2
J gene: TRBJ1-1
clone size: once
CDR3 protein: CASSNRQGRGTEAFF
CDR3 DNA: TGTGCCAGCAGCAACAGACAGGGTCGGGGCACTGAAGCTTTCTTT

D gene: -
V gene: TRBV11-3
J gene: TRBJ2-5
clone size: -
CDR3 protein: CASSFRDGGETQYF
CDR3 DNA: TGTGCCAGCAGCTTCAGGGACGGGGGTGAGACCCAGTACTTC

D gene: -
V gene: TRBV18
J gene: TRBJ2-5
clone size: once
CDR3 protein: CASSPPLWFGGPKYQETQYF
CDR3 DNA: TGTGCCAGCTCACCACCCCTCTGGTTCGGGGGTCCCAAGTACCAAGAGACCCAGTACTTC

D gene: TRBD1
V gene: TRBV2
J gene: TRBJ2-7
clone size: -
CDR3 protein: CAGTGQVSYEQYF
CDR3 DNA: TGTGCCGGCACCGGACAGGTATCCTACGAGCAGTACTTC

D gene: -
V gene: TRBV27
J gene: TRBJ1-1
clone size: once
CDR3 protein: CASRQSRVNTEAFF
CDR3 DNA: TGTGCCAGCAGGCAAAGCAGGGTGAACACTGAAGCTTTCTTT

D gene: TRBD1
V gene: TRBV3-1/TRBV3-2
J gene: TRBJ1-2
clone size: -
CDR3 protein: CASSQDQGRGHGYTF
CDR3 DNA: TGTGCCAGCAGCCAAGATCAGGGCAGGGGGCATGGCTACACCTTC

D gene: TRBD1
V gene: TRBV24-1
J gene: TRBJ2-3
clone size: -
CDR3 protein: CATSDPRDSHRDTQYF
CDR3 DNA: TGTGCCACCAGTGACCCCCGGGACAGCCATAGAGATACGCAGTATTTT

D gene: TRBD2
V gene: TRBV6-5
J gene: TRBJ2-1
clone size: -
CDR3 protein: CASSYRTRKGNEQFF
CDR3 DNA: TGTGCCAGCAGTTACCGGACTAGGAAGGGCAATGAGCAGTTCTTC

D gene: -
V gene: TRBV9
J gene: TRBJ1-1
clone size: -
CDR3 protein: CASSNKEAGGPMNTEAFF
CDR3 DNA: TGTGCCAGCAGTAACAAGGAAGCGGGGGGGCCAATGAACACTGAAGCTTTCTTT

D gene: TRBD1
V gene: TRBV5-1
J gene: TRBJ1-6
clone size: few
CDR3 protein: CASSQTIGQGGNSPLHF
CDR3 DNA: TGCGCCAGCAGCCAGACTATTGGACAGGGTGGGAATTCACCCCTCCACTTT

D gene: -
V gene: TRBV11-3
J gene: TRBJ1-2
clone size: -
CDR3 protein: CASSLQATDRRGYTF
CDR3 DNA: TGTGCCAGCAGCCTCCAAGCGACAGACCGGCGGGGCTACACCTTC

D gene: -
V gene: TRBV5-1
J gene: TRBJ1-4
clone size: -
CDR3 protein: CASSFLATNEKLFF
CDR3 DNA: TGCGCCAGCAGCTTTTTAGCAACTAATGAAAAACTGTTTTTT

D gene: TRBD2
V gene: TRBV12-3/TRBV12-4
J gene: TRBJ2-1
clone size: once
CDR3 protein: CASSGLGTEQFF
CDR3 DNA: TGTGCCAGCAGCGGACTAGGGACTGAGCAGTTCTTC

D gene: TRBD2
V gene: TRBV6-5
J gene: TRBJ2-1
clone size: -
CDR3 protein: CASSYGGVHNEQFF
CDR3 DNA: TGTGCCAGCAGTTACGGGGGGGTCCACAATGAGCAGTTCTTC

D gene: TRBD1
V gene: TRBV18
J gene: TRBJ2-7
clone size: -
CDR3 protein: CASSPGTGKSYEQYF
CDR3 DNA: TGTGCCAGCTCACCAGGGACAGGGAAATCCTACGAGCAGTACTTC

D gene: -
V gene: TRBV12-3/TRBV12-4
J gene: TRBJ1-2
clone size: -
CDR3 protein: CASSPERTDGYTF
CDR3 DNA: TGTGCCAGCAGTCCGGAGCGGACGGATGGCTACACCTTC

D gene: TRBD2
V gene: TRBV6-1
J gene: TRBJ2-3
clone size: -
CDR3 protein: CASSDSPAGGSDTQYF
CDR3 DNA: TGTGCCAGCAGTGATTCGCCAGCGGGAGGATCGGATACGCAGTATTTT

D gene: TRBD1
V gene: TRBV27
J gene: TRBJ2-3
clone size: -
CDR3 protein: CASSSWVWDRDTQYF
CDR3 DNA: TGTGCCAGCAGCTCCTGGGTGTGGGACAGAGATACGCAGTATTTT